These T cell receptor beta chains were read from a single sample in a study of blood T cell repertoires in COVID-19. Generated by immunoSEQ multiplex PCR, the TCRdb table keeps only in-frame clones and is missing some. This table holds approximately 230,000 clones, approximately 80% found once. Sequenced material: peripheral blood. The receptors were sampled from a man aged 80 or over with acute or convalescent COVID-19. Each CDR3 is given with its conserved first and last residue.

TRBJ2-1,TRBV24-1,CATSGSGTRDYNEQFF
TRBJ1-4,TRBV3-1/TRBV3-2,CASSRGVVEKLFF
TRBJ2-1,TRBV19,CASSMGTSAGEQFF
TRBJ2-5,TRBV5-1,CASSFRTSGQETQYF
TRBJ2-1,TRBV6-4,CASSPNRGSSYNEQFF
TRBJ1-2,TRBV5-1,CASSLGTGAYYGYTF
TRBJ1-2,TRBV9,CASSVATGTGEKGIGGYTF
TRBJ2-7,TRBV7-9,CASSLEGHGHEQYF
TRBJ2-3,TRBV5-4,CASSPDRVSADTQYF
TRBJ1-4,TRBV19,CASSIWRDEKLFF
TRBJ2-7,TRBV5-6,CASSLRTGVNEQYF
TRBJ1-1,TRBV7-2,CASSARGPTNTEAFF
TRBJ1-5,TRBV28,CASSHRVAGRVNFNQPQHF
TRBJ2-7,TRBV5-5,CASSFLPHRDTYEQYF
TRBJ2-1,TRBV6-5,CASSRTGLRNNEQFF
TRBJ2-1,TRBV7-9,CASSSLTGGIYNEQFF
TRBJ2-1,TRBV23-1,CASSQDLDRGSYNEQFF
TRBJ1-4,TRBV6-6,CASSPGTAANEKLFF
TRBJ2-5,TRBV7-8,CASSPRTGKETQYF